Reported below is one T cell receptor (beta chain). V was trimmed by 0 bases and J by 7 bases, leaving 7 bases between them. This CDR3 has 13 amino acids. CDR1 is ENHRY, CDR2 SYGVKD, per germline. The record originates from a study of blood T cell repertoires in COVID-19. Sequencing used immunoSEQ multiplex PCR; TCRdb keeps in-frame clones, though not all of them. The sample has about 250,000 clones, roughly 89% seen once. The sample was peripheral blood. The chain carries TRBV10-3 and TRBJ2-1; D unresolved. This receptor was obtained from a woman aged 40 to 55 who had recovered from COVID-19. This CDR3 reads CAISESEANEQFF. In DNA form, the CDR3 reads TGTGCCATCAGTGAGTCCGAGGCAAATGAGCAGTTCTTC.